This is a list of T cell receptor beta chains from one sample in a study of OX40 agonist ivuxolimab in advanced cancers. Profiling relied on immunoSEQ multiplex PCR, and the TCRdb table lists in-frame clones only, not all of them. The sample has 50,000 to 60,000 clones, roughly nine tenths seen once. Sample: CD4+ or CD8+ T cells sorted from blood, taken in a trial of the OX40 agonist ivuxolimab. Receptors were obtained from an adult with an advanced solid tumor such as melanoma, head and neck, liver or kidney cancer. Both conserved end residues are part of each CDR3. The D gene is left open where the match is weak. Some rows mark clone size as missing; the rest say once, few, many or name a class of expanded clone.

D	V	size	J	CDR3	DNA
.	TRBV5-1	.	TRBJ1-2	CASSWGTTNYGYTF	TGCGCCAGCAGCTGGGGGACAACTAACTATGGCTACACCTTC
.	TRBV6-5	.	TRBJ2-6	CASSPTGTGANVLTF	TGTGCCAGCAGTCCAACAGGGACTGGGGCCAACGTCCTGACTTTC
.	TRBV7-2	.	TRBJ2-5	CASSHLSGETQYF	TGTGCCAGCAGCCACCTATCAGGGGAGACCCAGTACTTC
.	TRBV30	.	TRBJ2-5	CAWSTLRAAVGETQYF	TGTGCCTGGAGTACCCTTCGGGCCGCCGTGGGAGAGACCCAGTACTTC
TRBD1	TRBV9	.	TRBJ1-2	CASNRQGAPYGYTF	TGTGCCAGCAACCGACAGGGGGCTCCCTATGGCTACACCTTC
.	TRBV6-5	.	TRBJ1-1	CASRPPLGESTEAFF	TGTGCCAGCAGACCTCCCTTAGGGGAATCCACTGAAGCTTTCTTT
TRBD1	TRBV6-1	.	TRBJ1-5	CASTRTGDSNQPQHF	TGTGCCAGCACCCGGACAGGGGATAGCAATCAGCCCCAGCATTTT
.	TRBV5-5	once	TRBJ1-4	CASSLEVGLNEKLFF	TGTGCCAGCAGCTTGGAGGTCGGACTAAATGAAAAACTGTTTTTT
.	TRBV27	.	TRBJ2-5	CASSLNGREGGKETQYF	TGTGCCAGCAGTTTAAATGGTCGGGAAGGGGGAAAAGAGACCCAGTACTTC
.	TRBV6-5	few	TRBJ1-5	CASRVGVRQPQHF	TGTGCCAGCAGGGTGGGGGTACGTCAGCCCCAGCATTTT
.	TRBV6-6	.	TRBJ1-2	CASSTFRDLYGYTF	TGTGCCAGCAGCACTTTTCGGGACCTCTATGGCTACACCTTC
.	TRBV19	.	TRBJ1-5	CASSIAGFDQPQHF	TGTGCCAGTAGTATCGCAGGGTTTGATCAGCCCCAGCATTTT
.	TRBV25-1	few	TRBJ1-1	CASSESSPGVDTEAFF	TGTGCCAGCAGTGAATCATCCCCAGGGGTGGACACTGAAGCTTTCTTT
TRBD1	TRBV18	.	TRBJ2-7	CASSSSTGGYNEQYF	TGTGCCAGCTCATCCTCGACAGGGGGCTACAACGAGCAGTACTTC
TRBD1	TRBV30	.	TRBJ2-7	CAWSAGGYEQYF	TGTGCCTGGAGCGCAGGGGGCTACGAGCAGTACTTC
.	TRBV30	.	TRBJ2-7	CAWRVSASYEQYF	TGTGCCTGGAGGGTGTCGGCCTCCTACGAGCAGTACTTC
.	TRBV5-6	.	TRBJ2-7	CASSSVDVEEQYF	TGTGCCAGCAGCTCGGTGGATGTTGAAGAGCAGTACTTC
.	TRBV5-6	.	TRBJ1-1	CASSSSGGLNTEAFF	TGTGCCAGCAGCTCCAGTGGGGGTTTGAACACTGAAGCTTTCTTT
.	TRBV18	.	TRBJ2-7	CASSPKPDGPYEQYF	TGTGCCAGCTCGCCAAAACCGGACGGACCCTACGAGCAGTACTTC
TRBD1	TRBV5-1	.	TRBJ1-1	CASGRGTVNTEAFF	TGCGCCAGCGGCAGGGGGACAGTGAACACTGAAGCTTTCTTT
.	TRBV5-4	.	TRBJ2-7	CASSSQTASYEQYF	TGTGCCAGCAGCTCCCAGACAGCCTCCTACGAGCAGTACTTC
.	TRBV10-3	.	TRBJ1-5	CAISAVSNQPQHF	TGTGCCATCAGCGCCGTGAGCAATCAGCCCCAGCATTTT
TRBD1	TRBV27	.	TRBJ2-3	CASSLKTGSTDTQYF	TGTGCCAGCAGTTTAAAGACAGGGAGCACAGATACGCAGTATTTT
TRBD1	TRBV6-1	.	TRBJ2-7	CASSGLGQANYEQYF	TGTGCCAGCAGTGGCTTAGGACAGGCGAACTACGAGCAGTACTTC
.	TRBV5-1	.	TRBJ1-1	CASSPLQGFTEAFF	TGCGCCAGCAGCCCACTCCAGGGATTCACTGAAGCTTTCTTT
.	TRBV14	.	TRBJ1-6	CASSQRTGSSYNSPLHF	TGTGCCAGCAGCCAACGAACAGGGAGCTCCTATAATTCACCCCTCCACTTT
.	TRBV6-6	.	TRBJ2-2	CASSRPFTSGELFF	TGTGCCAGCAGCAGACCCTTTACAAGCGGGGAGCTGTTTTTT
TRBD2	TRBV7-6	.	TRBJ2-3	CASSFSGDSTDTQYF	TGTGCCAGCAGCTTTAGCGGGGACAGCACAGATACGCAGTATTTT
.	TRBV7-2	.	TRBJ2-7	CASSLPTGSIEQYF	TGTGCCAGCAGCTTACCAACAGGGAGCATTGAGCAGTACTTC
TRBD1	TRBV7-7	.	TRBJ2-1	CASSLAGQGNEQFF	TGTGCCAGCAGCTTAGCCGGACAGGGCAATGAGCAGTTCTTC
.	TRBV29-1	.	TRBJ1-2	CSVEDRGDYSYTF	TGCAGCGTTGAAGATCGGGGGGACTATAGCTACACCTTC
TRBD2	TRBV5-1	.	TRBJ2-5	CASSAGLAGQETQYF	TGCGCCAGCAGCGCGGGACTAGCGGGGCAGGAGACCCAGTACTTC
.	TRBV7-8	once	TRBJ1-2	CASSLVAAGYGYTF	TGTGCCAGCAGCTTAGTGGCAGCGGGCTATGGCTACACCTTC
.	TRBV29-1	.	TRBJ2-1	CSVGGRGREQFF	TGCAGCGTCGGCGGCAGGGGCAGGGAGCAGTTCTTC
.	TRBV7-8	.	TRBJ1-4	CASSATSGAANEKLFF	TGTGCCAGCAGCGCGACGTCAGGGGCGGCTAATGAAAAACTGTTTTTT
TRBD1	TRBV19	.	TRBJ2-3	CASTTGGYTDTQYF	TGTGCCAGTACAACAGGGGGCTACACAGATACGCAGTATTTT
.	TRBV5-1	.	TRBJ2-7	CASSLEVGVAGDEQYF	TGCGCCAGCAGCTTGGAGGTCGGGGTGGCAGGGGACGAGCAGTACTTC